This T cell receptor (beta chain) was identified during a study of shared clonotypes between healthy human individuals. Sorted-subset replicate PCRs used 200 ng of genomic DNA. This amount corresponded to approximately 30,000 T cell genomes. In the study's own analysis: Filtering differed because ImmunoSEQ produced junction-only sequences that carried no quality scores. Assay used: immunoSEQ multiplex PCR; TCRdb lists only in-frame clones, some missing. V and J calls and clone size are given by that table; D and trimming were obtained from the DNA. This table holds around 1.1 million clones, 78% found once. A few counts support this clone. This CDR3 has 15 amino acids. V lost 5 bases and J lost 3, with 11 bases in between. Germline V lookup: CDR1 SEHNR, CDR2 FQNEAQ (reference sequence).

The rearrangement uses TRBV7-9 and TRBJ2-6; no definite D call. The source material was memory CD4+ T cells from PBMCs. Sample subset: CD45RA-negative fraction. This receptor was identified in a man aged 18 to 29 in good health. Some clones in this sample may be carry-over from other donors' samples. The CDR3 coding sequence is TGTGCCAGCAGCCCCCGAGTCCATGGGGCCAACGTCCTGACTTTC. Its translation is CASSPRVHGANVLTF.